This T cell receptor beta chain is from a study of cytomegalovirus exposure and HLA in healthy donors. Use of 60 Vbeta and 13 Jbeta primers characterized the PCR. Data came from immunoSEQ multiplex PCR; TCRdb stores just in-frame clones and leaves some out. The sample lists about 200,000 clones, 65% to 85% occurring once. V lost 4 bases to trimming and J lost 1 base; unmatched junction nucleotides: 5. The V gene's germline CDR1 is SGHRS and CDR2 YFSETQ. This CDR3 region has 15 residues. Study results and limitations: Analysis was carried out at a later point, and it linked a missense DCLRE1C variant to TCR beta V- and J-gene trimming. Under in vitro conditions, a few CMV-associated chains were confirmed as specific for CMV antigens.

As concerns this clone: Antigen specificity is unknown.

J is TRBJ1-3 and V is TRBV5-1; 7 nucleotides align to TRBD1. The TCR sequence derives from a man aged 40-55 years in good health and CMV-seropositive. Material: PBMCs. CDR3 loop: CASSQGVESGNTIYF. The CDR3 region has the DNA TGCGCCAGCAGCCAGGGGGTGGAATCTGGAAACACCATATATTTT.